Sequencing of this T cell receptor (beta chain) was carried out in a study of blood T cell repertoires in COVID-19. Across the whole study: COVID-19 samples from acute and convalescent phases originated in the United States, Italy and Spain. Sample material is recorded as cDNA or gDNA derived from T cells, B-cell-depleted T cells, or PBMCs.

CDR3 size: 12 residues. Trimming removed 7 bases from V and 6 bases from J, with 13 bases in between. Germline CDR1 and CDR2: SNHLY and FYNNEI. Original processing methods: Quantification of nucleated cells was approximated via reference gene primer amplification. Measured with immunoSEQ multiplex PCR; TCRdb has only the in-frame clones, and not every one. V and J calls and clone size come straight from that table; D and trimming were deduced from the DNA. Counted here are about 190,000 clones, about four fifths occurring once; the ten biggest clones make up 5.5% to 8.5%. The sample was peripheral blood. This receptor was identified in a man in his sixties with acute or convalescent COVID-19. The rearrangement uses TRBV2 and TRBJ2-7, with D possibly TRBD2 on 5 matching bases. CDR3 in DNA: TGTGCCAGCATGGGAGAATCCGCCGAGCAGTACTTC. Amino acids: CASMGESAEQYF.